Listed here are 22 T cell receptor beta chains from one sample, sequenced in a study of T cell responses to AZD1222 COVID-19 vaccine. Clones were sequenced by immunoSEQ multiplex PCR, and TCRdb holds only the in-frame ones, with some missing. The table includes 110,000 or so clones, about nine tenths detected once. The source material was peripheral blood, sampled 28 days after the second AZD1222 dose. These receptors were taken from an adult who received the AZD1222 COVID-19 vaccine.

The rearrangement uses TRBV6-5 and TRBJ1-5; D is ambiguous. V was shortened by 5 bases and J by 7 bases, with 15 bases between the two germline ends. The germline CDR1 and CDR2 sequences are MNHEY and SVGAGI. This CDR3 contains 14 residues. CDR3 in amino acids: CASSPLSVLQPQHF. The CDR3 DNA sequence: TGTGCCAGCAGTCCCCTATCAGTTCTACAGCCCCAGCATTTT.

This sequence joins TRBV7-9 and TRBJ2-6; TRBD1 matches 8 bases. V was clipped by 7 bases and J by 2 bases; unmatched bases: 7. Germline assignment: CDR1 SEHNR and CDR2 FQNEAQ (reference sequence). This CDR3 region has 16 residues. CDR3 sequence (DNA): TGTGCCAGCAACCTCGCAGGGGGCGCTGGGGCCAACGTCCTGACTTTC. This sequence encodes CASNLAGGAGANVLTF. Together with reference TRBV7-9 and TRBJ2-6, the CDR3 gives the full variable domain: DTGVSQNPRHKITKRGQNVTFRCDPISEHNRLYWYRQTLGQGPEFLTYFQNEAQLEKSRLLSDRFSAERPKGSFSTLEIQRTEQGDSAMYLCASNLAGGAGANVLTFGAGSRLTVL.

The rearrangement uses TRBV28 and TRBJ1-5; tentatively, D is TRBD1 (5 bases). This CDR3 comprises 14 residues. In germline, CDR1 is MDHEN, CDR2 SYDVKM. V shed 5 bases and J shed 0 bases, with 8 bases lying between them. This CDR3 is CASSRQFSNQPQHF. As DNA, the CDR3 is TGTGCCAGCAGTCGACAGTTTAGCAATCAGCCCCAGCATTTT.

About this clone: The same CDR3 also results from other DNA sequences found in this sample. The rearrangement uses TRBV7-2 and TRBJ1-5; a weak D match, TRBD1 (6 bases). CDR1 SGHTA and CDR2 FQGNSA come from the germline V gene. V was clipped by 3 bases and J by 6 bases, with 12 bases between them. The CDR3 spans 14 residues. CDR3 bases: TGTGCCAGCAGCTTGGGGGGCGGGGGTCAGCCCCAGCATTTT. Translating gives CASSLGGGGQPQHF.

Only one count was recorded for this clone. V is TRBV14 and J is TRBJ2-5; a possible D gene is TRBD1 (7 bases). V lost 1 base and J lost 2, with 8 bases in between. Germline lookup yields CDR1 SGHDN and CDR2 FVKESK. This CDR3 comprises 14 residues. DNA of the CDR3: TGTGCCAGCAGCCAAGCAGGGGGGCAAGAGACCCAGTACTTC. This codes for CASSQAGGQETQYF.

This chain uses TRBV11-2 with TRBJ1-1; no clear D. V was trimmed by 4 bases and J by 10 bases, leaving 10 bases between them. The CDR3 spans 11 residues. CDR1 and CDR2 (germline): SGHAT, FQNNGV. CDR3 sequence reads: CASSSQAVAFF. CDR3 coding DNA: TGTGCCAGCAGCTCCCAGGCTGTAGCTTTCTTT.

V and J are TRBV6-2 or TRBV6-3 and TRBJ2-1; D is unresolved. This CDR3 has 14 amino acids. Germline CDR1 and CDR2: MNHEY and SVGEGT. V lost 3 bases and J 2 bases, leaving 8 bases between the germline ends. CDR3 sequence: CASSYLETYNEQFF. CDR3 nucleotide sequence: TGTGCCAGCAGTTATTTAGAAACCTACAATGAGCAGTTCTTC.

The chain employs TRBV28 and TRBJ2-3; 10 bases line up with TRBD2. Germline CDR1 reads MDHEN; CDR2 reads SYDVKM. The CDR3 covers 14 residues. The V gene end was trimmed by 5 bases and the J gene end by 6 bases; junction bases not matched to a gene: 5. CDR3 residues: CASSSGGAVDTQYF. CDR3 sequence (DNA): TGTGCCAGCAGTAGCGGGGGGGCCGTTGATACGCAGTATTTT. The variable domain in full, with the rest retrieved from reference TRBV28 and TRBJ2-3, is DVKVTQSSRYLVKRTGEKVFLECVQDMDHENMFWYRQDPGLGLRLIYFSYDVKMKEKGDIPEGYSVSREKKERFSLILESASTNQTSMYLCASSSGGAVDTQYFGPGTRLTVL.

This clone was counted between two and nine times. The rearrangement joins TRBV4-1 to TRBJ1-1, with a possible D match to TRBD1 (6 bases). The CDR3 covers 12 residues. CDR1 and CDR2 (germline): MGHRA, YSYEKL. Between the trimmed V and J ends, which lost 6 bases and 4 bases, there was a span of 9 bases. The CDR3 spells CASSPTGTEAFF. In DNA form, the CDR3 reads TGCGCCAGCAGTCCGACAGGCACTGAAGCTTTCTTT.

V is TRBV9 and J is TRBJ1-2; TRBD1 agrees at 10 bases. CDR1 and CDR2 from the germline V gene are SGDLS and YYNGEE. This CDR3 is 18 amino acids long. V shed 4 bases, J shed 6 bases, and the junction held 18 bases outside the gene matches. This CDR3 is CASSPHLAGTGARDGYTF. The CDR3 nucleotides read TGTGCCAGCAGCCCTCACCTCGCCGGGACAGGGGCGCGGGATGGCTACACCTTC.

The chain joins TRBV18 to TRBJ2-5, with TRBD1 matching 8 bases. Germline CDR1 is KGHSH and CDR2 is LQKENI. CDR3 length: 14 amino acids. Losses at the gene ends were 5 bases for V and 1 base for J; bases not matched to a gene: 3. CDR3 sequence: CASSATGAQETQYF. As DNA, the CDR3 is TGTGCCAGCTCAGCGACAGGGGCCCAAGAGACCCAGTACTTC.

This clone was seen only once. The V call is TRBV3-1 (or the pseudogene TRBV3-2), the J call TRBJ1-4, with a possible D match to TRBD1 (6 bases). Germline assignment: CDR1 LGHDT and CDR2 YNNKEL (reference sequence). This CDR3 has 14 residues. V was pared by 3 bases and J by 3 bases, with 8 bases between. The CDR3 spells CASSQDSPNEKLFF. The CDR3 DNA reads TGTGCCAGCAGCCAGGACAGCCCTAATGAAAAACTGTTTTTT.

The gene calls are TRBV4-3 and TRBJ1-1; D is perhaps TRBD1 (6 bases). This CDR3 has 17 residues. Germline V CDR1 and CDR2: LGHNA, YSLEER. V dropped 0 bases and J dropped 2 bases, with 16 bases sitting between them. The DNA for the CDR3 is TGCGCCAGCAGCCAAGATGGGATAATGGACAGAAACACTGAAGCTTTCTTT. This codes for CASSQDGIMDRNTEAFF.

V usage is TRBV9 and J usage is TRBJ2-3, with 7 bases identical to TRBD2. Germline V gene data show CDR1 as SGDLS and CDR2 as YYNGEE. The CDR3 totals 14 residues. The V and J ends lost 0 bases and 4 bases, in that order; junction bases with no gene match: 2. The DNA for the CDR3 is TGTGCCAGCAGCGTAGGTGGGGGGGCAGATACGCAGTATTTT. Translation: CASSVGGGADTQYF. The full variable domain, with the rest looked up from reference TRBV9 and TRBJ2-3, is DSGVTQTPKHLITATGQRVTLRCSPRSGDLSVYWYQQSLDQGLQFLIQYYNGEERAKGNILERFSAQQFPDLHSELNLSSLELGDSALYFCASSVGGGADTQYFGPGTRLTVL.

The CDR3 sequence is CATEDRMNTEAFF. For the CDR3, the DNA is TGTGCCACTGAGGACAGAATGAACACTGAAGCTTTCTTT. This chain joins TRBV19 and TRBJ1-1; possible D gene TRBD1, 6 bases. Germline CDR1 reads LNHDA; CDR2 reads SQIVND (reference sequence). Trimming took off 10 bases at V and 0 bases at J, with 12 bases between the two ends. The CDR3 has 13 amino acids.

The chain employs TRBV7-2 and TRBJ1-1; the match to TRBD1 covers 10 bases. CDR1 is SGHTA and CDR2 is FQGNSA in the germline V gene. V lost 5 bases and J lost 5; bases outside the gene matches: 8. This CDR3 region has 15 residues. The DNA for the CDR3 is TGTGCCAGCAGCCACCGACAGGGGGCTGGGACTGAAGCTTTCTTT. Encoded protein: CASSHRQGAGTEAFF. The variable domain in full, completed from reference TRBV7-2 and TRBJ1-1, reads GAGVSQSPSNKVTEKGKDVELRCDPISGHTALYWYRQSLGQGLEFLIYFQGNSAPDKSGLPSDRFSAERTGGSVSTLTIQRTQQEDSAVYLCASSHRQGAGTEAFFGQGTRLTVV.

The chain joins TRBV20-1 to TRBJ1-2; D is ambiguous. CDR1 DFQATT and CDR2 SNEGSKA come from the germline V gene (reference sequence). With 3 bases removed from V and 6 bases from J, the gap between germline ends came to 17 bases. The CDR3 totals 14 residues. The CDR3 region has the DNA TGCAGTGCTAGTCGGCCACAGCCGAACGATGGCTACACCTTC. Translated: CSASRPQPNDGYTF.

The chain combines TRBV28 with TRBJ1-1, with 8 bases fitting TRBD1. CDR1 is MDHEN, CDR2 SYDVKM, per germline. The length of the CDR3 is 15 residues. J lost 6 bases, V lost 5 bases, and 11 bases had no gene match. The CDR3 nucleotides are TGTGCCAGCAGTATATTGGACAGGGATACCCCTGAAGCTTTCTTT. Amino acid sequence: CASSILDRDTPEAFF.

The chain carries TRBV5-4 and TRBJ2-7; TRBD2 matches 9 bases. The length of the CDR3 is 15 residues. Germline V gene data show CDR1 as SGHNT and CDR2 as YYREEE (reference sequence). V gave up 0 bases and J gave up 1 base; unmatched junction bases: 2. CDR3 amino acids: CASSLGGGASYEQYF. DNA for the CDR3: TGTGCCAGCAGCTTGGGCGGGGGGGCTTCCTACGAGCAGTACTTC.

This clone was counted a few times. The V gene is TRBV27, the J gene TRBJ2-7; the match to TRBD2 covers 7 bases. CDR1 is MNHEY, CDR2 SMNVEV, per germline (reference sequence). The CDR3 spans 15 residues. The ends lost 2 bases at V and 2 bases at J; junction bases unmatched: 6. CDR3 DNA: TGTGCCAGCAGTTTAGTCCAAGGGAGGGCCTACGAGCAGTACTTC. Encoded protein: CASSLVQGRAYEQYF.

The gene calls are TRBV19 and TRBJ2-7, with unresolved D. The CDR3 extends over 13 amino acids. From germline, CDR1 is LNHDA and CDR2 SQIVND (reference sequence). V lost 6 bases, J lost 1 base, and 10 bases lay in between. The CDR3 spells CASSEGTSYEQYF. For the CDR3, the DNA is TGTGCCAGTAGCGAAGGTACTTCCTACGAGCAGTACTTC. The full variable domain, rest sourced from reference TRBV19 and TRBJ2-7, is DGGITQSPKYLFRKEGQNVTLSCEQNLNHDAMYWYRQDPGQGLRLIYYSQIVNDFQKGDIAEGYSVSREKKESFPLTVTSAQKNPTAFYLCASSEGTSYEQYFGPGTRLTVT.

This rearrangement joins TRBV19 to TRBJ2-7; 10 positions agree with TRBD2. This CDR3 has 13 amino acids. V trimming: 4 bases; J trimming: 4 bases; junction bases outside the gene matches: 1. Germline V gives CDR1 LNHDA, CDR2 SQIVND (reference sequence). CDR3 bases: TGTGCCAGTAGTACTAGCGGGGGATACGAGCAGTACTTC. Translation: CASSTSGGYEQYF.